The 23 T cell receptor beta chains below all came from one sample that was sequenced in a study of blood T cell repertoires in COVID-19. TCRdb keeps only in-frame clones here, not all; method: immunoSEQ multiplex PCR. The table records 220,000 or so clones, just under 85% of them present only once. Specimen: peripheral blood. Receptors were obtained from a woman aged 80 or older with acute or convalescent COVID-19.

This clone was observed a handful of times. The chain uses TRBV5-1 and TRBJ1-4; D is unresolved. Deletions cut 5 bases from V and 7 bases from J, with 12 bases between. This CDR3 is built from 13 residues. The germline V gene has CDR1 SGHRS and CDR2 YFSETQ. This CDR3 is CASREGWGEKLFF. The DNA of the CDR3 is TGCGCCAGCAGAGAGGGATGGGGTGAAAAACTGTTTTTT.

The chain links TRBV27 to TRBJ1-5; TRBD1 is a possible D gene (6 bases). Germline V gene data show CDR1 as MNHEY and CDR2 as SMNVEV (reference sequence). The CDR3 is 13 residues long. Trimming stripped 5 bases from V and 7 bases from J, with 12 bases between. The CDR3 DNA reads TGTGCCAGCAGTAGACAGGCTGGGCAGCCCCAGCATTTT. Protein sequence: CASSRQAGQPQHF.

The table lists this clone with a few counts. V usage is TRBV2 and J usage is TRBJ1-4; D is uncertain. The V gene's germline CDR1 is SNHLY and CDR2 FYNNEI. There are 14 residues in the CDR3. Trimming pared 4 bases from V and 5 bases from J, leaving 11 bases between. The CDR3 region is CASSGGRMNEKLFF. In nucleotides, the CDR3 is TGTGCCAGCAGTGGAGGGCGCATGAATGAAAAACTGTTTTTT.

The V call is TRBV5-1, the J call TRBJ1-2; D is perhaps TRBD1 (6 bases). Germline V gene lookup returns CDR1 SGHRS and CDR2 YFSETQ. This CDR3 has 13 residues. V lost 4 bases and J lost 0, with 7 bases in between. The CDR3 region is CASSRDTNYGYTF. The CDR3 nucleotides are TGCGCCAGCAGCCGGGACACTAACTATGGCTACACCTTC.

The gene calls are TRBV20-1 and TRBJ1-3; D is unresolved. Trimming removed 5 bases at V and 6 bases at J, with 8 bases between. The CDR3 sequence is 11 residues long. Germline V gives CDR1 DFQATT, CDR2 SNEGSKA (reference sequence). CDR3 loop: CSAPVLNTIYF. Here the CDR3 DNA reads TGCAGTGCTCCGGTGCTAAACACCATATATTTT.

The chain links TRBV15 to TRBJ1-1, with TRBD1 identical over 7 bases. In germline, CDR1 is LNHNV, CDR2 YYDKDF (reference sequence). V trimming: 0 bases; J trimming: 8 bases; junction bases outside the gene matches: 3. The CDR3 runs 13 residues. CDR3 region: CATSRDRDSEAFF. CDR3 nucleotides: TGTGCCACCAGCAGAGACCGGGACAGCGAAGCTTTCTTT.

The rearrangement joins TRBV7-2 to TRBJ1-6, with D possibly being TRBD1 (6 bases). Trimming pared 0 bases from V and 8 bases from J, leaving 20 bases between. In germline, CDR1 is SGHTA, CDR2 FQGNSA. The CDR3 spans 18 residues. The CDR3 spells CASSLAIQGSHAHSPLHF. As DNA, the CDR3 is TGTGCCAGCAGCTTAGCGATTCAGGGGAGCCACGCGCATTCACCCCTCCACTTT.

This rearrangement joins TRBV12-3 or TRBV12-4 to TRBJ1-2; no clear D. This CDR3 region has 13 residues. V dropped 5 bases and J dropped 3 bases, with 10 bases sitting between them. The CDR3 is CASSAAAYYGYTF. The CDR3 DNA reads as TGTGCCAGCAGTGCGGCGGCATACTATGGCTACACCTTC.

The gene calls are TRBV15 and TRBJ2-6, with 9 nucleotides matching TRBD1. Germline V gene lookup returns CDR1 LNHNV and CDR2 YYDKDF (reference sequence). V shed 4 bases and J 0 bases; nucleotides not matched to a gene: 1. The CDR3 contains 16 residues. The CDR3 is CATSKDRGSGANVLTF. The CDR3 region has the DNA TGTGCCACCAGCAAGGACAGGGGCTCTGGGGCCAACGTCCTGACTTTC.

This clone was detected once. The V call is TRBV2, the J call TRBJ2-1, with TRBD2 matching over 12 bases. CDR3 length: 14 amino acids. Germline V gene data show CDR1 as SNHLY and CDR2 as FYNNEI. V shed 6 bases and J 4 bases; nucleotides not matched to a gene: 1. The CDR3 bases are TGTGCCAGCAGAACTAGCGGGAGGTACAATGAGCAGTTCTTC. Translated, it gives CASRTSGRYNEQFF.

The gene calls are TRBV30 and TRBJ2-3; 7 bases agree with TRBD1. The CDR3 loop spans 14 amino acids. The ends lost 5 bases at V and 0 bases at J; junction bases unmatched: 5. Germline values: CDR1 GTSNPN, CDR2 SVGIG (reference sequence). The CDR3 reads CAWQGVPSTDTQYF. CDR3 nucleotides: TGTGCCTGGCAGGGGGTACCTAGCACAGATACGCAGTATTTT.

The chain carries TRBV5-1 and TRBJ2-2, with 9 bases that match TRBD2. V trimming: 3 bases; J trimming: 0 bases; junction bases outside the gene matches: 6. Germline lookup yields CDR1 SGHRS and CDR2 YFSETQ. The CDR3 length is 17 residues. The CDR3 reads CASSSGAGGTNTGELFF. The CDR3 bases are TGCGCCAGCAGCTCGGGAGCGGGGGGTACGAACACCGGGGAGCTGTTTTTT.

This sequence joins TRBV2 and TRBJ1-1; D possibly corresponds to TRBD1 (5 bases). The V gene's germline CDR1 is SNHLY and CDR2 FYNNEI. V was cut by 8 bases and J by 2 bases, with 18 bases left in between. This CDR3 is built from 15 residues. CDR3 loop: CASLIGGTVNTEAFF. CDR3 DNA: TGTGCCAGCCTCATTGGGGGGACGGTAAACACTGAAGCTTTCTTT.

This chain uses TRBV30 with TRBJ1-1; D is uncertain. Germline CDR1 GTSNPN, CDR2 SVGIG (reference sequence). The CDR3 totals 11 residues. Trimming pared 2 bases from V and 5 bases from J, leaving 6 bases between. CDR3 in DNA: TGTGCCTGGAGTCCCGGGACTGAAGCTTTCTTT. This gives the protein CAWSPGTEAFF.

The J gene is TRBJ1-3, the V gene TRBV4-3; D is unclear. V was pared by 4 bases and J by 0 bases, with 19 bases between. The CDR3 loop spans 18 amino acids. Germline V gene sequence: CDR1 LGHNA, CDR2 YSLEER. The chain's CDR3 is CASSPQISGAFSGNTIYF. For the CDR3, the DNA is TGCGCCAGCAGCCCGCAGATCAGCGGCGCGTTCTCTGGAAACACCATATATTTT.

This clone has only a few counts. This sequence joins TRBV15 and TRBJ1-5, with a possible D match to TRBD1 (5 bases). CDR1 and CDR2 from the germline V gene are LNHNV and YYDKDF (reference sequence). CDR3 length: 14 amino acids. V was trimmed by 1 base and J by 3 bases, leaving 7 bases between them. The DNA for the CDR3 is TGTGCCACCAGCAGAGGGGGGGACAATCAGCCCCAGCATTTT. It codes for CATSRGGDNQPQHF. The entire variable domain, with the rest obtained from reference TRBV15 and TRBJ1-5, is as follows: DAMVIQNPRYQVTQFGKPVTLSCSQTLNHNVMYWYQQKSSQAPKLLFHYYDKDFNNEADTPDNFQSRRPNTSFCFLDIRSPGLGDTAMYLCATSRGGDNQPQHFGDGTRLSIL.

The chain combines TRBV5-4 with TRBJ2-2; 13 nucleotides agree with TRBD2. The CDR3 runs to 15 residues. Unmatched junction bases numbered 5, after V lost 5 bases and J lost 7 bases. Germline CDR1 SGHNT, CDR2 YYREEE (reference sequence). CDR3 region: CASSPGTSGVGELFF. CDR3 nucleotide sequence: TGTGCCAGCAGTCCCGGGACTAGCGGGGTCGGGGAGCTGTTTTTT.

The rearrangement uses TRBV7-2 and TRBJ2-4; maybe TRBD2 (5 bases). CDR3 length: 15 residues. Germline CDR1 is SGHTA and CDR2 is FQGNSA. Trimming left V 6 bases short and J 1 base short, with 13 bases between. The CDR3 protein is CASREERAAKNIQYF. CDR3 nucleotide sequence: TGTGCCAGCAGGGAGGAAAGAGCGGCCAAAAACATTCAGTACTTC.

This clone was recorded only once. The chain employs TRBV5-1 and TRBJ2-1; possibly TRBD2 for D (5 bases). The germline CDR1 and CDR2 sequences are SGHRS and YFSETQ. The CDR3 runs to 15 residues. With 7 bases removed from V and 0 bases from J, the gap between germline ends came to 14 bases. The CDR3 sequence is CASGQFGSSYNEQFF. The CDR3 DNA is TGCGCCAGCGGCCAATTTGGGAGCTCCTACAATGAGCAGTTCTTC. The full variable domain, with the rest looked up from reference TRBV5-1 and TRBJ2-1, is KAGVTQTPRYLIKTRGQQVTLSCSPISGHRSVSWYQQTPGQGLQFLFEYFSETQRNKGNFPGRFSGRQFSNSRSEMNVSTLELGDSALYLCASGQFGSSYNEQFFGPGTRLTVL.

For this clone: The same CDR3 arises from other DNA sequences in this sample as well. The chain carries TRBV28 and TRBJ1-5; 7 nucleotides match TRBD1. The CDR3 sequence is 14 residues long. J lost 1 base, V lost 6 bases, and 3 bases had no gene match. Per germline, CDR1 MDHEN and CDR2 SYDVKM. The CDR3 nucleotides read TGTGCCAGCAGATCAGGGGGAAGCAATCAGCCCCAGCATTTT. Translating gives CASRSGGSNQPQHF.

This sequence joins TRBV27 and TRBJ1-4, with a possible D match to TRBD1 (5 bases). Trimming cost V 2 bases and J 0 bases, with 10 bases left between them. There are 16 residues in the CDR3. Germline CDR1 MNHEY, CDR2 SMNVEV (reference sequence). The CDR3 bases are TGTGCCAGCAGTTTAATTGGGGACTCAACTAATGAAAAACTGTTTTTT. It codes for CASSLIGDSTNEKLFF.

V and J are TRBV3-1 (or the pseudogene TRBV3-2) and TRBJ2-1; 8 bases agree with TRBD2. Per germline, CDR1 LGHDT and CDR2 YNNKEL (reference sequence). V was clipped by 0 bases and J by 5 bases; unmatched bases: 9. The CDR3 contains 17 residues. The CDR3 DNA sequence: TGTGCCAGCAGCCAAGATCCGGGAGGGGCTACACACAATGAGCAGTTCTTC. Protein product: CASSQDPGGATHNEQFF.

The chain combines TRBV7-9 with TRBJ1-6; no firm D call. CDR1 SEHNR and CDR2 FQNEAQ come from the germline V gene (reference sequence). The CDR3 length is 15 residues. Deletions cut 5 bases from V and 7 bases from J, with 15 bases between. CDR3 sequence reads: CASSLGSAVNSPLHF. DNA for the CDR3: TGTGCCAGCAGCCTCGGGTCGGCCGTCAATTCACCCCTCCACTTT. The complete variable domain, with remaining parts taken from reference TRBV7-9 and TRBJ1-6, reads DTGVSQNPRHKITKRGQNVTFRCDPISEHNRLYWYRQTLGQGPEFLTYFQNEAQLEKSRLLSDRFSAERPKGSFSTLEIQRTEQGDSAMYLCASSLGSAVNSPLHFGNGTRLTVT.